One and the same sample provided the 22 T cell receptor beta chains below, sequenced in a study of shared clonotypes between healthy human individuals. Libraries were prepared by immunoSEQ multiplex PCR; TCRdb keeps only in-frame clonotypes and omits some of them. The sample records a few million clones, over 85% being singletons. The material sequenced was naive CD4+ T cells from PBMCs. Subset noted: CD45RA+ positively selected. The receptors derive from a man aged 18 to 29 in good health. Some clones in this sample may be carry-over from other donors' samples.

This rearrangement joins TRBV5-1 to TRBJ2-7; maybe TRBD1 (5 bases). The CDR3 contains 14 residues. V lost 0 bases to trimming and J lost 2 bases, with 9 bases between them. Germline values: CDR1 SGHRS, CDR2 YFSETQ. CDR3 DNA: TGCGCCAGCAGCTTGGGACAGCTGACCTACGAGCAGTACTTC. Its protein is CASSLGQLTYEQYF.

This clone was seen a handful of times. This specimen includes other DNA sequences encoding the same CDR3. This sequence joins TRBV7-9 and TRBJ1-1; weak D call: TRBD1 (5 bases). The V and J ends lost 5 bases and 5 bases respectively, with 6 bases between them. The CDR3 is 11 amino acids. Germline CDR1 reads SEHNR; CDR2 reads FQNEAQ (reference sequence). The CDR3 sequence: CASSRGTEAFF. Written as DNA, the CDR3 is TGTGCCAGCAGCCGGGGGACTGAAGCTTTCTTT.

The chain uses TRBV11-2 and TRBJ1-1; D remains ambiguous. V dropped 2 bases and J dropped 7 bases, with 8 bases sitting between them. The CDR3 has 12 residues. Germline loops: CDR1 SGHAT, CDR2 FQNNGV. DNA for the CDR3: TGTGCCAGCAGCTTATTACGTAGTGAAGCTTTCTTT. Translated, it gives CASSLLRSEAFF.

The chain employs TRBV25-1 and TRBJ1-1, with D unclear. The CDR3 extends over 13 amino acids. Germline CDR1 and CDR2: MGHDK and SYGVNS. Trimming stripped 4 bases from V and 0 bases from J, with 6 bases between. The DNA of the CDR3 is TGTGCCAGCAGTGGCCCGGTGAACACTGAAGCTTTCTTT. Its translation: CASSGPVNTEAFF.

The chain combines TRBV11-2 with TRBJ2-7; 12 nucleotides match TRBD2. Germline V lookup: CDR1 SGHAT, CDR2 FQNNGV. This CDR3 has 19 residues. The trim removed 5 bases at V and 5 bases at J, leaving 19 bases unmatched. CDR3 in DNA: TGTGCCAGCAGCCTACCTTTGCCTAGCGGGAGGGCATCGGGGCACGAGCAGTACTTC. This codes for CASSLPLPSGRASGHEQYF.

V gene TRBV18 combines with J gene TRBJ2-5, with a tentative D call TRBD2 (6 bases). CDR1 and CDR2 (germline): KGHSH, LQKENI. The CDR3 sequence is 17 residues long. V shed 0 bases and J shed 1 base, with 15 bases lying between them. The CDR3 spells CASSPPKPGTSQETQYF. The CDR3 DNA follows: TGTGCCAGCTCACCACCTAAACCAGGGACTTCCCAAGAGACCCAGTACTTC. The complete variable domain, with remaining parts taken from reference TRBV18 and TRBJ2-5, reads NAGVMQNPRHLVRRRGQEARLRCSPMKGHSHVYWYRQLPEEGLKFMVYLQKENIIDESGMPKERFSAEFPKEGPSILRIQQVVRGDSAAYFCASSPPKPGTSQETQYFGPGTRLLVL.

This clone was recorded once. This chain connects TRBV7-2 to TRBJ2-1; no clear D. Trimming pared 4 bases from V and 5 bases from J, leaving 9 bases between. Germline lookup yields CDR1 SGHTA and CDR2 FQGNSA. This CDR3 contains 13 residues. This CDR3 is CASSSVRNNEQFF. CDR3 in DNA: TGTGCCAGCAGCTCCGTCAGAAACAATGAGCAGTTCTTC.

V gene TRBV6-5 combines with J gene TRBJ2-7; D not resolved. Trimming removed 6 bases at V and 2 bases at J, with 14 bases between. CDR3 length equals 14 residues. From germline, CDR1 is MNHEY and CDR2 SVGAGI. CDR3 bases: TGTGCCAGCAGAGGCGGCCCTAGACCCTACGAGCAGTACTTC. Its translation: CASRGGPRPYEQYF.

The chain carries TRBV29-1 and TRBJ1-2; 7 bases align to TRBD1. The CDR3 runs 13 residues. From germline, CDR1 is SQVTM and CDR2 ANQGSEA. The junction had 5 bases not matched to a gene; V was cut back by 7 bases and J by 0 bases. DNA of the CDR3: TGCAGCGCCCGGACAGGTTCTAACTATGGCTACACCTTC. It is translated as CSARTGSNYGYTF. Full variable domain (remainder filled in from reference TRBV29-1 and TRBJ1-2): SAVISQKPSRDICQRGTSLTIQCQVDSQVTMMFWYRQQPGQSLTLIATANQGSEATYESGFVIDKFPISRPNLTFSTLTVSNMSPEDSSIYLCSARTGSNYGYTFGSGTRLTVV.

This sequence joins TRBV6-5 and TRBJ2-7, with 8 bases fitting TRBD2. The CDR3 runs 15 residues. Looked up from germline, CDR1 is MNHEY and CDR2 is SVGAGI. V dropped 4 bases and J dropped 4; count of bases not matched to a gene: 9. CDR3 residues: CASSSPSGSRYEQYF. The CDR3 region has the DNA TGTGCCAGCAGTTCGCCGAGCGGGAGCCGGTACGAGCAGTACTTC.

CDR3 sequence: CASSLGGQAGHGYTF. The CDR3 DNA follows: TGTGCCAGCAGTTTAGGGGGACAGGCAGGGCATGGCTACACCTTC. The V call is TRBV28, the J call TRBJ1-2; 8 bases are shared with TRBD1. This CDR3 has 15 amino acids. The germline CDR1 and CDR2 sequences are MDHEN and SYDVKM. The trim removed 2 bases at V and 6 bases at J, leaving 8 bases unmatched.

The rearrangement uses TRBV7-6 and TRBJ1-3; D is uncertain. Germline loops: CDR1 SGHVS, CDR2 FNYEAQ. The CDR3 covers 13 residues. The ends were cut back, 5 bases at V and 4 bases at J, with 9 bases in the middle. The CDR3, as DNA: TGTGCCAGCAGCGCTCTCGGCGGAAACACCATATATTTT. The encoded protein is CASSALGGNTIYF.

The rearrangement joins TRBV20-1 to TRBJ2-1; D is uncertain. The germline CDR1 and CDR2 sequences are DFQATT and SNEGSKA (reference sequence). The CDR3 covers 11 residues. Between the trimmed V and J ends, which lost 3 bases and 16 bases, there was a span of 16 bases. The CDR3 loop is CSASRLAGLFF. CDR3 sequence (DNA): TGCAGTGCTAGCCGCTTAGCAGGCCTCTTCTTC.

The CDR3 reads CASIPGQASNTIYF. The CDR3, as DNA: TGTGCCAGCATCCCGGGACAGGCGTCGAACACCATATATTTT. The J gene is TRBJ1-3, the V gene TRBV6-1, with 8 bases identical to TRBD1. Looked up from germline, CDR1 is MNHNS and CDR2 is SASEGT. This CDR3 contains 14 residues. V gave up 7 bases and J gave up 7 bases; unmatched junction bases: 9.

The V and J genes are TRBV7-2 and TRBJ1-5, with TRBD1 identical over 7 bases. J lost 4 bases, V lost 0 bases, and 3 bases had no gene match. This CDR3 contains 15 residues. Germline V CDR1 and CDR2: SGHTA, FQGNSA. CDR3 residues: CASSLAGGPNQPQHF. DNA of the CDR3: TGTGCCAGCAGCTTAGCAGGGGGCCCGAATCAGCCCCAGCATTTT.

The rearrangement joins TRBV2 to TRBJ1-5; TRBD1 is a possible D gene (5 bases). Germline CDR1 and CDR2: SNHLY and FYNNEI. Trimming shortened V by 4 bases and J by 7 bases, and 11 bases separated the two germline ends. The CDR3 is made up of 13 amino acids. The CDR3, as DNA: TGTGCCAGCAGTGTCGAGGGGACCCAGCCCCAGCATTTT. Protein: CASSVEGTQPQHF.

The genes are TRBV19 and TRBJ1-5, with TRBD1 matching over 7 bases. Germline CDR1 and CDR2: LNHDA and SQIVND (reference sequence). The length of the CDR3 is 14 residues. V was clipped by 4 bases and J by 5 bases; unmatched bases: 5. The CDR3 is CASSTRQGDQPQHF. The CDR3, as DNA: TGTGCCAGTAGTACCCGACAGGGCGATCAGCCCCAGCATTTT. Full variable domain (missing parts from reference TRBV19 and TRBJ1-5): DGGITQSPKYLFRKEGQNVTLSCEQNLNHDAMYWYRQDPGQGLRLIYYSQIVNDFQKGDIAEGYSVSREKKESFPLTVTSAQKNPTAFYLCASSTRQGDQPQHFGDGTRLSIL.

This chain joins TRBV10-3 and TRBJ1-5; TRBD1 matches 9 bases. Germline V gene sequence: CDR1 ENHRY, CDR2 SYGVKD. The trim removed 5 bases at V and 1 base at J, leaving 3 bases unmatched. The CDR3 sequence is 15 residues long. CDR3 nucleotides: TGTGCCATCAGTCGGGACAGGGAGAGCAATCAGCCCCAGCATTTT. The encoded protein is CAISRDRESNQPQHF.

As DNA, the CDR3 is TGTGCCACCAGCAGAGAGACAGGGGGTCAGGATGGCTACACCTTC. Amino acids: CATSRETGGQDGYTF. This chain links TRBV15 with TRBJ1-2; TRBD1 agrees at 9 bases. This CDR3 has 15 amino acids. Germline V gene sequence: CDR1 LNHNV, CDR2 YYDKDF (reference sequence). Unmatched junction bases numbered 5, after V lost 0 bases and J lost 6 bases.

This chain uses TRBV11-2 with TRBJ1-5; 8 nucleotides agree with TRBD1. The germline V gene encodes CDR1 SGHAT and CDR2 FQNNGV. V gave up 0 bases and J gave up 5 bases; unmatched junction bases: 3. This CDR3 comprises 15 residues. The CDR3 bases are TGTGCCAGCAGCTTAGACCGGGACAGGTATCAGCCCCAGCATTTT. Its protein product is CASSLDRDRYQPQHF.

The chain recombines TRBV28 with TRBJ1-2; the D is unclear. The CDR3 spans 12 residues. Germline V gene sequence: CDR1 MDHEN, CDR2 SYDVKM. Deletions cut 6 bases from V and 4 bases from J, with 9 bases between. CDR3 coding DNA: TGTGCCAGCAGCCAGGAGGGCTATGGCTACACCTTC. This gives the protein CASSQEGYGYTF.

This rearrangement joins TRBV6-5 to TRBJ1-1, with a possible D match to TRBD1 (6 bases). V lost 0 bases and J 11 bases, leaving 19 bases between the germline ends. This CDR3 region has 15 residues. The V gene's germline CDR1 is MNHEY and CDR2 SVGAGI. CDR3 in amino acids: CASSYSDRTGNGAFF. In nucleotides, the CDR3 is TGTGCCAGCAGTTACTCCGACAGGACCGGTAATGGGGCTTTCTTT.